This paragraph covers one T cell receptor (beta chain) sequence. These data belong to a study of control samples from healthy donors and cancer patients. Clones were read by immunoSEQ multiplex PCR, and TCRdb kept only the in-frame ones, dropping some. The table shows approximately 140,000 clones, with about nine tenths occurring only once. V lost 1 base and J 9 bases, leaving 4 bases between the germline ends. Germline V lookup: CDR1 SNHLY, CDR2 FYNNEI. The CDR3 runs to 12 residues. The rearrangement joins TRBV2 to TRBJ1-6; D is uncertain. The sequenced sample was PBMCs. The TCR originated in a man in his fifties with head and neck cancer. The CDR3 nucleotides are TGTGCCAGCAGTGAAGAGGTTTCACCCCTCCACTTT. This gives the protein CASSEEVSPLHF.